This TCR beta chain is drawn from a study of cytomegalovirus exposure and HLA in healthy donors. CDR3 size: 11 residues. The V gene lost 4 bases and the J gene lost 7 bases, with 5 bases spanning the gap. Germline lookup yields CDR1 SGDLS and CDR2 YYNGEE. General study points: Later on, a genetic analysis was performed. It linked a missense variant in DCLRE1C with V- and J-gene trimming of TCR beta.

Remarks on this clone: The antigen is unknown.

PCR used 60 Vbeta primers and 13 Jbeta primers. The repertoire was sequenced with immunoSEQ multiplex PCR; TCRdb's copy has only in-frame clones and lacks some. The sample has 150,000 to 200,000 clones, under 80% seen once. The receptor's source is a woman in her 30s in good health and CMV-seronegative. The gene calls are TRBV9 and TRBJ2-2; D remains ambiguous. The specimen sequenced was PBMCs. This chain's CDR3 is CASSPLGELFF. CDR3 nucleotide sequence: TGTGCCAGCAGCCCCCTCGGGGAGCTGTTTTTT.